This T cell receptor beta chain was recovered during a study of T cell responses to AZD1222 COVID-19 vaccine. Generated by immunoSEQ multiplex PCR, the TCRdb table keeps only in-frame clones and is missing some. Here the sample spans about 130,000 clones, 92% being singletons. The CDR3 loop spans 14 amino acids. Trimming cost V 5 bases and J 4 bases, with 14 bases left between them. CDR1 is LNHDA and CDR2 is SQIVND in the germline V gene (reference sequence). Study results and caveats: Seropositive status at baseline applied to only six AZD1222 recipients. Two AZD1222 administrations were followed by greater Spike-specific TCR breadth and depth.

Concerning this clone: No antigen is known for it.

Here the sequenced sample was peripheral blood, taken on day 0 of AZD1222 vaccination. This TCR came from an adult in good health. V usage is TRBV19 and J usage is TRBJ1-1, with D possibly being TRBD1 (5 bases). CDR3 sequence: CASSVWGGTTEAFF. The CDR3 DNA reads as TGTGCCAGTAGTGTTTGGGGGGGGACCACTGAAGCTTTCTTT.